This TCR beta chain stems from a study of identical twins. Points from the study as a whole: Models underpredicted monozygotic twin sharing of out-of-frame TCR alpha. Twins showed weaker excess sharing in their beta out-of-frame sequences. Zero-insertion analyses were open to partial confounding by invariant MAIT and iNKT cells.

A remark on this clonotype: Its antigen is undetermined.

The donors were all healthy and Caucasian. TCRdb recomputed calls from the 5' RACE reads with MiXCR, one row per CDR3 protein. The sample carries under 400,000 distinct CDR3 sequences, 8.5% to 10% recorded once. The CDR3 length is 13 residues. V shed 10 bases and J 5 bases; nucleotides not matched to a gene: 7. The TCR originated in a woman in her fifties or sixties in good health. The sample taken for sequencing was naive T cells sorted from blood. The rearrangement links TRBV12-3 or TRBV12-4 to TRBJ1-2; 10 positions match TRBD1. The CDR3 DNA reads TGTGCCATCAGCCGGGACAGGGGATATGGCTACACCTTC. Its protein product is CAISRDRGYGYTF.